This TCR beta chain was recovered during a study of shared clonotypes between healthy human individuals. With respect to this clone: The antigen is unknown.

The repertoire was sequenced with immunoSEQ multiplex PCR; TCRdb's copy has only in-frame clones and lacks some. The table has a few million clones, approximately 94% seen once. Trimming took 7 bases from V and 2 from J; bases not matched to a gene: 4. Looked up from germline, CDR1 is MNHEY and CDR2 is SMNVEV (reference sequence). The CDR3 length is 15 residues. Whole-study findings and limits: Rarefaction revealed incomplete sorted-subset sequencing despite large depth.

V gene TRBV27 combines with J gene TRBJ1-4, with 10 bases fitting TRBD1. Sequencing was carried out using naive CD4+ T cells sorted from blood. Sample subset: CD45RA+ positively selected. The sequence was collected from a man younger than 30 in good health. Here the CDR3 reads CASTQGQGTNEKLFF. In nucleotides, the CDR3 is TGTGCCAGCACCCAGGGACAGGGGACTAATGAAAAACTGTTTTTT. Looking up the rest from reference TRBV27 and TRBJ1-4 gives the full variable domain: EAQVTQNPRYLITVTGKKLTVTCSQNMNHEYMSWYRQDPGLGLRQIYYSMNVEVTDKGDVPEGYKVSRKEKRNFPLILESPSPNQTSLYFCASTQGQGTNEKLFFGSGTQLSVL.